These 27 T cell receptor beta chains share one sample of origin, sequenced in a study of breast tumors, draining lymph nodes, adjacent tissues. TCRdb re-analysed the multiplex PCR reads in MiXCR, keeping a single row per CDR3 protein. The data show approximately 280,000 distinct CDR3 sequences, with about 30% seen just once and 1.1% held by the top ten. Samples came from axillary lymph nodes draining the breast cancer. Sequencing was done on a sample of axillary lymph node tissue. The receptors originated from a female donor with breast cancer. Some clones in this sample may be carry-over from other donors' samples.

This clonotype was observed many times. The CDR3 spells CASSVQGSDCFF. For the CDR3, the DNA is TGTGCCAGCAGCGTACAGGGTTCGGACTGTTTTTTT. The chain links TRBV7-9 to TRBJ1-4, with D tentatively TRBD1 (6 bases). The CDR3 extends over 12 amino acids. CDR1 SEHNR and CDR2 FQNEAQ come from the germline V gene (reference sequence). Trimming cost V 5 bases and J 17 bases, with 18 bases left between them. Full variable domain (rest looked up from reference TRBV7-9 and TRBJ1-4): DTGVSQNPRHKITKRGQNVTFRCDPISEHNRLYWYRQTLGQGPEFLTYFQNEAQLEKSRLLSDRFSAERPKGSFSTLEIQRTEQGDSAMYLCASSVQGSDCFFGSGTQLSVL.

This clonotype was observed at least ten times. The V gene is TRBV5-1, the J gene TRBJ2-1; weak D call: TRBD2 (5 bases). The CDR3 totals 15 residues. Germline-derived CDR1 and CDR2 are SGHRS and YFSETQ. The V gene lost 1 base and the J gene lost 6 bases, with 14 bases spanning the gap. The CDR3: CASSLFGIGGNEQFF. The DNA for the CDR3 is TGCGCCAGCAGCTTGTTCGGGATCGGCGGCAATGAGCAGTTCTTC.

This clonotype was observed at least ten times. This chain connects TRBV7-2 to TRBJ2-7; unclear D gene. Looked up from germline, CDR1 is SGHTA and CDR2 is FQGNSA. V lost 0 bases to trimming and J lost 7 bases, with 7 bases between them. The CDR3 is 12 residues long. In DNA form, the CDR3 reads TGTGCCAGCAGCTTAGCGGCCTCAGAGCAGTACTTC. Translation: CASSLAASEQYF.

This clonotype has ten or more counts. The DNA for the CDR3 is TGTGCCAGTGGAAGGGGGGGGAGGACCAATCAGCCCCAGCATTTT. Its protein product is CASGRGGRTNQPQHF. The V gene is TRBV19, the J gene TRBJ1-5; tentatively, D is TRBD1 (6 bases). The CDR3 is 15 amino acids. V dropped 8 bases and J dropped 3 bases, with 17 bases sitting between them. The germline V gene encodes CDR1 LNHDA and CDR2 SQIVND (reference sequence).

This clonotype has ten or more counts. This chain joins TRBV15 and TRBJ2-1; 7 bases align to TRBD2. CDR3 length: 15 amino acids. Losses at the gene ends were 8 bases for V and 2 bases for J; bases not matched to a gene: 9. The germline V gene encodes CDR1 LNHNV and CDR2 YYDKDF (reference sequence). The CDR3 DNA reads TGTGCCACCTCAAGGGTTGCGGGAGCCTACAATGAGCAGTTCTTC. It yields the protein CATSRVAGAYNEQFF.

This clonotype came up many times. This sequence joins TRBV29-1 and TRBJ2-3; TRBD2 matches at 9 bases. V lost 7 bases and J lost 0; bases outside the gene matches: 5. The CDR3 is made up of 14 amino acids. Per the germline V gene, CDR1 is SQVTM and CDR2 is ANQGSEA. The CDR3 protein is CSAPLAGSTDTQYF. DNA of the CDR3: TGCAGCGCTCCTCTAGCGGGGAGCACAGATACGCAGTATTTT.

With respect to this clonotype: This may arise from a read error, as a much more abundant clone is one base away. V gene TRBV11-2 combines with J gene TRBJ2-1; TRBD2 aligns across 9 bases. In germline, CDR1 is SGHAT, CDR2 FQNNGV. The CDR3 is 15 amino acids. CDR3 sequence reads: CASSLSSGVYSEQFF. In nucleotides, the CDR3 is TGTGCCAGCAGCCTTTCTAGCGGGGTGTACAGTGAGCAGTTCTTC.

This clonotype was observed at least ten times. CDR3 loop: CASSLAGGPNEKLFF. In nucleotides, the CDR3 is TGTGCCAGCAGCTTAGCAGGCGGGCCAAATGAAAAACTGTTTTTT. The V call is TRBV11-2, the J call TRBJ1-4; D ambiguous. V was clipped by 1 base and J by 5 bases, with 11 bases between them. CDR1 is SGHAT and CDR2 is FQNNGV in the germline V gene. The CDR3 totals 15 residues.

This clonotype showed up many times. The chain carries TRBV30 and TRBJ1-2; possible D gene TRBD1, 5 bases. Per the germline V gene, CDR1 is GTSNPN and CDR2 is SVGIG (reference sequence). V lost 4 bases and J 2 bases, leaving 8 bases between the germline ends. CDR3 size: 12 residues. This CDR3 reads CAWNQGNYGYTF. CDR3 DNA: TGTGCCTGGAACCAGGGAAACTATGGCTACACCTTC.

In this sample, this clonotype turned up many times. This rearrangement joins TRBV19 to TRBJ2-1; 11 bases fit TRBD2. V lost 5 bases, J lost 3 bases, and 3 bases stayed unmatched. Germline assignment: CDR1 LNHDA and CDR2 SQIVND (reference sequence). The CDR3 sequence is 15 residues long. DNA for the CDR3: TGTGCCAGTAGTGCTCTAGCGGGAGGCTACAATGAGCAGTTCTTC. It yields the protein CASSALAGGYNEQFF.

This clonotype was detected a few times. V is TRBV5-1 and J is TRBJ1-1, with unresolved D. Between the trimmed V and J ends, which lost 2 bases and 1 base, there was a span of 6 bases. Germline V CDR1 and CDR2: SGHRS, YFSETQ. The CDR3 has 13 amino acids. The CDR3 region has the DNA TGCGCCAGCAGCTTCACAGCGAACACTGAAGCTTTCTTT. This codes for CASSFTANTEAFF.

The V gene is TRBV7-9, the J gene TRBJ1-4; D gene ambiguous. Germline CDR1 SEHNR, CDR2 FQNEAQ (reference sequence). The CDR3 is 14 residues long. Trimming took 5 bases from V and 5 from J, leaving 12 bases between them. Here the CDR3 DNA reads TGTGCCAGCAGCATTTGGGATGGGAATGAAAAACTGTTTTTT. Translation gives CASSIWDGNEKLFF.

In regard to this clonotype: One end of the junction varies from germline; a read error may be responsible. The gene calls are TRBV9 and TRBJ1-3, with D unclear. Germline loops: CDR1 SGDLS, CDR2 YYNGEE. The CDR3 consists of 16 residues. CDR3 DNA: TGTGCCAGTAGCGTAGGTTGGGGAATCACTGGAAACACCATATATTTT. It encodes CASSVGWGITGNTIYF.

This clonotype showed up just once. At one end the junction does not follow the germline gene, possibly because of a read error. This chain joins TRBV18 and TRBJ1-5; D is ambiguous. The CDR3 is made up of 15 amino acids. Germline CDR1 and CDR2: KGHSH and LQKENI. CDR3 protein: CASPPFEGNNQPQHF. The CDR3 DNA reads TGTGCCAGCCCACCTTTCGAAGGGAACAATCAGCCCCAGCATTTT.

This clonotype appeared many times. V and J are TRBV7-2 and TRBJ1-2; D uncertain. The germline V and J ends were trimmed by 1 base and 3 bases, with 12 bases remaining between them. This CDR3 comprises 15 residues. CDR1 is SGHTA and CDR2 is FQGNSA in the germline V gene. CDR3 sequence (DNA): TGTGCCAGCAGCTTAGTTGGGGTGCTGGACTATGGCTACACCTTC. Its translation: CASSLVGVLDYGYTF.

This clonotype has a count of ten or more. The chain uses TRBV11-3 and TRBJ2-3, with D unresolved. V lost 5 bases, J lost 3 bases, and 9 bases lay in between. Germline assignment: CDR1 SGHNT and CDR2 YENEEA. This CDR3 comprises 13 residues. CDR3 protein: CASSTPATDTQYF. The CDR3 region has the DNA TGTGCCAGCAGCACCCCCGCGACAGATACGCAGTATTTT.

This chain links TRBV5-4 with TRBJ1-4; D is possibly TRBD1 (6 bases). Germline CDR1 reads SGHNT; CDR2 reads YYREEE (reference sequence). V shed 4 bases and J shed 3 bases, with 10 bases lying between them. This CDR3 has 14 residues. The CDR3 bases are TGTGCCAGCAGCAAACGGGGGCCTAATGAAAAACTGTTTTTT. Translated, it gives CASSKRGPNEKLFF.

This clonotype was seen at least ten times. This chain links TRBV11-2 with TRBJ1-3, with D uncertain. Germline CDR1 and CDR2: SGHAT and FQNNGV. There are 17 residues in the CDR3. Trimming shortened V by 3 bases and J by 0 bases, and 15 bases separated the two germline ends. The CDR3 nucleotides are TGTGCCAGCAGCTTCTATTATTCGACCGACTCTGGAAACACCATATATTTT. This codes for CASSFYYSTDSGNTIYF.

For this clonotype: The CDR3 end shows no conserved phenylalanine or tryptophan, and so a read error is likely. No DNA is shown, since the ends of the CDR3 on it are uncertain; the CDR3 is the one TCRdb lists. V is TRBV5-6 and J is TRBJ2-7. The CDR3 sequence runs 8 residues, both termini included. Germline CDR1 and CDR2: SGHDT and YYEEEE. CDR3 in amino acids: CASSLGKN.

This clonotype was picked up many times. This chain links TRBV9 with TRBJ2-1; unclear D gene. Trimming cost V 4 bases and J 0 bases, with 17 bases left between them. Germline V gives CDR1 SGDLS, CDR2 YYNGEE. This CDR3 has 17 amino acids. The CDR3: CASSPPLGQASYNEQFF. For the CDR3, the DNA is TGTGCCAGCAGCCCCCCATTGGGCCAGGCCTCCTACAATGAGCAGTTCTTC.

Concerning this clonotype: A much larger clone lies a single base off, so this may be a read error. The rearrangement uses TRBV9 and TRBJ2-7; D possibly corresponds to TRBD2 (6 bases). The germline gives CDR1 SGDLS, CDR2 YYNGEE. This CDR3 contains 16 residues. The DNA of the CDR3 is TGTGCCAGCAGCGGTGGAGACGGGGGTTCTTCCTACGCGCAGTACTTC. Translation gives CASSGGDGGSSYAQYF.

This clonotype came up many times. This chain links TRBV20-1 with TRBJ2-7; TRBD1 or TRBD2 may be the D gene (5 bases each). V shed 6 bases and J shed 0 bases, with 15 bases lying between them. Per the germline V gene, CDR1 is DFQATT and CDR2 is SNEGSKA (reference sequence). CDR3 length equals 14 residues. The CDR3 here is CSATAAGRSYEQYF. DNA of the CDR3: TGCAGTGCGACAGCGGCAGGGCGCTCCTACGAGCAGTACTTC.

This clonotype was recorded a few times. Here the CDR3 reads CASSTRLGANVLTF. The CDR3 DNA is TGTGCCAGCTCAACTAGACTCGGGGCCAACGTCCTGACTTTC. V usage is TRBV18 and J usage is TRBJ2-6; tentative D call: TRBD2 (5 bases). CDR3 size: 14 residues. V was shortened by 5 bases and J by 4 bases, with 9 bases between the two germline ends. The V gene's germline CDR1 is KGHSH and CDR2 LQKENI.

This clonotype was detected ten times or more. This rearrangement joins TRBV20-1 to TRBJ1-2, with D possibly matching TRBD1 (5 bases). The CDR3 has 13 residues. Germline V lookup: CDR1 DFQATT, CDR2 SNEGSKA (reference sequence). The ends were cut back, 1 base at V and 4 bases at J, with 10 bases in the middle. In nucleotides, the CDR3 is TGCAGTGCTAGAGTAGGGGTGGGCTATGGCTACACCTTC. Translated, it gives CSARVGVGYGYTF.

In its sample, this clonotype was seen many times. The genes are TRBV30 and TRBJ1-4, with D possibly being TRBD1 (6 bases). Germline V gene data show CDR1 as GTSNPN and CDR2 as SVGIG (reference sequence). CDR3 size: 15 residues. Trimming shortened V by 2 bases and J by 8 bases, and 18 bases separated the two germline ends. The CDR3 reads CAWSRRQGRGEKLFF. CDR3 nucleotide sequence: TGTGCCTGGAGTAGGAGGCAGGGGCGAGGGGAAAAACTGTTTTTT.

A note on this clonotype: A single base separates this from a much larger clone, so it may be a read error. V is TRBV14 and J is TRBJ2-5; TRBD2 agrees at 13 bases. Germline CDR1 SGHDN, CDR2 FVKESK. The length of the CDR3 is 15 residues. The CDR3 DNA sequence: TGTGCCAGCAGCCAAGGACTAGCGGGAGGAGAGACCCCGTACTTC. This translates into CASSQGLAGGETPYF. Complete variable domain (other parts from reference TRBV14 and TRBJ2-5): EAGVTQFPSHSVIEKGQTVTLRCDPISGHDNLYWYRRVMGKEIKFLLHFVKESKQDESGMPNNRFLAERTGGTYSTLKVQPAELEDSGVYFCASSQGLAGGETPYFGPGTRLLVL.

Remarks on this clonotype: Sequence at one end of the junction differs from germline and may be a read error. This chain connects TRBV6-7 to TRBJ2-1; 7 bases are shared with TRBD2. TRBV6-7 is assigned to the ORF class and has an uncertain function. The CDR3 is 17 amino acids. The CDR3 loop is CASSHSLRLAVDNEQFF. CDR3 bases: TGTGCCAGCAGTCACTCGCTCCGACTAGCAGTGGATAATGAGCAGTTCTTC.